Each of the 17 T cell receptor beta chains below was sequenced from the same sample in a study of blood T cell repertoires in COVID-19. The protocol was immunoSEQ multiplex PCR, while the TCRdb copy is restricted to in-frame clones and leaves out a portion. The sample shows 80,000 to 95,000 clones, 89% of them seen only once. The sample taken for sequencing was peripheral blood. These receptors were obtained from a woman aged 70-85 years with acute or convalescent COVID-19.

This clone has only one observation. CDR3 protein: CASRGARTYEQYV. The CDR3 region has the DNA TGTGCCAGCAGGGGTGCGAGGACCTACGAGCAGTACGTC. The chain recombines TRBV5-6 with TRBJ2-7; no reliable D call. V lost 5 bases, J lost 2 bases, and 11 bases lay in between. The V gene's germline CDR1 is SGHDT and CDR2 YYEEEE. The CDR3 spans 13 residues.

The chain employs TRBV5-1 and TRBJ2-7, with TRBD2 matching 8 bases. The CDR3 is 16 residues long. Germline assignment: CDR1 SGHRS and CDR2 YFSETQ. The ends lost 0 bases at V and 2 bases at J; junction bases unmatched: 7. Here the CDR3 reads CASSLGTGTRAYEQYF. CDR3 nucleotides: TGCGCCAGCAGCTTGGGAACCGGGACTAGAGCCTACGAGCAGTACTTC.

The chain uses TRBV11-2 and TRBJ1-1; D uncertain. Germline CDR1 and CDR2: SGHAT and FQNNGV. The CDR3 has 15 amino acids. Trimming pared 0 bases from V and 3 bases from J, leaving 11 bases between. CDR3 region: CASSLDLGRDTEAFF. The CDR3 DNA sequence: TGTGCCAGCAGCTTAGATCTGGGGAGGGACACTGAAGCTTTCTTT.

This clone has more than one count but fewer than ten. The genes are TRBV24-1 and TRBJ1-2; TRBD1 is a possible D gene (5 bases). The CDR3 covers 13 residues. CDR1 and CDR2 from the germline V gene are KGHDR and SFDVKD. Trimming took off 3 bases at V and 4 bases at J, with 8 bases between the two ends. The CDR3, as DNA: TGTGCCACCAGTGATGTGGGGGGCTATGGCTACACCTTC. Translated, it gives CATSDVGGYGYTF.

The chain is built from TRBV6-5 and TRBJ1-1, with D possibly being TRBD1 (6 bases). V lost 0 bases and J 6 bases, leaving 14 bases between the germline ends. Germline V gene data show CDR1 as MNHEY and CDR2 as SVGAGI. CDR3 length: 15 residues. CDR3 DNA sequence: TGTGCCAGCAGTTACTCGAGGGGCAGGGGAGCTGAAGCTTTCTTT. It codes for CASSYSRGRGAEAFF.

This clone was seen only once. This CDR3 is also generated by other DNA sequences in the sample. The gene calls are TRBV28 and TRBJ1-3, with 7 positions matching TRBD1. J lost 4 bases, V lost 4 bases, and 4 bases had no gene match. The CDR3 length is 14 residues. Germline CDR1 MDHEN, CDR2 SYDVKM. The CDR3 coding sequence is TGTGCCAGCAGTTCAGGGGGTTCGGGAAACACCATATATTTT. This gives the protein CASSSGGSGNTIYF.

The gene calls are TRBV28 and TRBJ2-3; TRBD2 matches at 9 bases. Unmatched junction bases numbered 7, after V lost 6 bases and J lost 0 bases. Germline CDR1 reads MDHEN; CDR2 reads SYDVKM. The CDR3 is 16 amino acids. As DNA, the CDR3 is TGTGCCAGCAGACCCTATAGCGGGAGTAGCACAGATACGCAGTATTTT. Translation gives CASRPYSGSSTDTQYF.

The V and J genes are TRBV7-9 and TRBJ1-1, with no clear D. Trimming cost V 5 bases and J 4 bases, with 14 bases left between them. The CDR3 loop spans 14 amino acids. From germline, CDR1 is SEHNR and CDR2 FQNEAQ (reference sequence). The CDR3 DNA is TGTGCCAGCAGCGATACTGGGAGCATCACTGAAGCTTTCTTT. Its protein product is CASSDTGSITEAFF. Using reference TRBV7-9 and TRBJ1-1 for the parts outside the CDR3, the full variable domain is DTGVSQNPRHKITKRGQNVTFRCDPISEHNRLYWYRQTLGQGPEFLTYFQNEAQLEKSRLLSDRFSAERPKGSFSTLEIQRTEQGDSAMYLCASSDTGSITEAFFGQGTRLTVV.

The CDR3 nucleotides read TGTGCCAGCAGCCCTGACACTGAAGCTTTCTTT. Its translation is CASSPDTEAFF. The rearrangement uses TRBV12-3 or TRBV12-4 and TRBJ1-1; D gene unclear. V was cut by 6 bases and J by 3 bases, with 5 bases left in between. CDR3 length equals 11 residues.

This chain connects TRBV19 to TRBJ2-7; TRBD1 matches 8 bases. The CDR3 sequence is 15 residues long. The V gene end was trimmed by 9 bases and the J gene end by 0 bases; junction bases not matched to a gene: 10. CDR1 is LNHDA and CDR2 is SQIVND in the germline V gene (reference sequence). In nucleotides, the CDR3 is TGTGCCAGCAGCAAGGACAGGGAGAGCTCCTACGAGCAGTACGTC. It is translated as CASSKDRESSYEQYV.

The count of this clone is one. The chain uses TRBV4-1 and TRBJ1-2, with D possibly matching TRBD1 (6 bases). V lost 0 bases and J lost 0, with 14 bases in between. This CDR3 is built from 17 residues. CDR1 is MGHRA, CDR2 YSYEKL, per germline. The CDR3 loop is CASSQDPSGAANYGYTF. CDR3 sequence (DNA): TGCGCCAGCAGCCAAGATCCATCAGGGGCAGCTAACTATGGCTACACCTTC.

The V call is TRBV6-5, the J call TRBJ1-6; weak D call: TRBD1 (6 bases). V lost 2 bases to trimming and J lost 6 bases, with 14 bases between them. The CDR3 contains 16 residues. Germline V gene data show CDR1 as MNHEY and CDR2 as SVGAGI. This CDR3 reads CASSYGGAYFNSPLHF. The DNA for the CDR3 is TGTGCCAGCAGTTACGGGGGGGCCTATTTTAATTCACCCCTCCACTTT.

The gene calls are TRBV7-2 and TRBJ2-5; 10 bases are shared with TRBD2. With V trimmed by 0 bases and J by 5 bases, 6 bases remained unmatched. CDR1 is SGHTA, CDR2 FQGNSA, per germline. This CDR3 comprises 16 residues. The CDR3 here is CASSLASGRAVETQYF. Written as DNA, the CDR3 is TGTGCCAGCAGCTTAGCGAGCGGGAGGGCCGTGGAGACCCAGTACTTC.

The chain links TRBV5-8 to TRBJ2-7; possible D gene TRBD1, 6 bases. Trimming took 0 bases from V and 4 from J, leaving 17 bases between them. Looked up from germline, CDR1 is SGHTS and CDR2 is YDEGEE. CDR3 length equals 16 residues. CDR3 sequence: CASSLARGGPHYEQYV. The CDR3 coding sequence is TGTGCCAGCAGCTTGGCCAGGGGCGGCCCCCATTACGAGCAGTACGTC.

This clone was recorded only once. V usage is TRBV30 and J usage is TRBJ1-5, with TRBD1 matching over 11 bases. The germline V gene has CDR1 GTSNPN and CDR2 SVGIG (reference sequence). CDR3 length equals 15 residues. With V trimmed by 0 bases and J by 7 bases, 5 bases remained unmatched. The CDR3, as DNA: TGTGCCTGGAGTGTGGCGTGGACAGGGGGCCAGCCCCAGCATTTT. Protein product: CAWSVAWTGGQPQHF.

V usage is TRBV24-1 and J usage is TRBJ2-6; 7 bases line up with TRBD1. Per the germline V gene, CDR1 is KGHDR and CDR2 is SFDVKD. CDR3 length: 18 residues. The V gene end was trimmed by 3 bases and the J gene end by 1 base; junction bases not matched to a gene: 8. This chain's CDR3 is CATSDPTGAGSGANVLTF. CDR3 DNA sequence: TGTGCCACCAGTGATCCAACAGGGGCCGGATCTGGGGCCAACGTCCTGACTTTC.

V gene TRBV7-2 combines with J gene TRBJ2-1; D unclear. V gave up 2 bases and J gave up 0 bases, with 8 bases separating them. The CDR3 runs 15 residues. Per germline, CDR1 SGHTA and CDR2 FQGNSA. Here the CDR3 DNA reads TGTGCCAGCAGCTTAACTCCGGGCTCCTACAATGAGCAGTTCTTC. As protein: CASSLTPGSYNEQFF.